This is a list of T cell receptor beta chains from one sample in a study of T cell responses to AZD1222 COVID-19 vaccine. Method: immunoSEQ multiplex PCR; TCRdb's copy keeps in-frame clones and lacks some. The sample includes fewer than 200,000 clones, just over 90% of them seen just once. The sequencing here drew on peripheral blood, taken 28 days after the second dose of the MenACWY control vaccine. These receptors were obtained from an adult who received the MenACWY meningococcal vaccine as a control. Each CDR3 is given with its conserved first and last residue. A D gene is named only where the DNA matches it firmly. Rows give clone size only sometimes, using once, few, many, or a class for an expanded clone.

size: NA; D: TRBD1; V: TRBV13; J: TRBJ1-1; CDR3: CASSPRTGLLGATEAFF; DNA: TGTGCCAGCAGCCCCCGGACAGGGTTGTTGGGAGCAACTGAAGCTTTCTTT
size: NA; D: TRBD1; V: TRBV3-1/TRBV3-2; J: TRBJ1-6; CDR3: CASSQEQGAASPLHF; DNA: TGTGCCAGCAGCCAGGAACAGGGGGCTGCTTCACCCCTCCACTTT
size: NA; D: TRBD2; V: TRBV4-1; J: TRBJ2-7; CDR3: CASSRTSGRGGDYEQYF; DNA: TGCGCCAGCAGCCGGACTAGCGGGAGAGGGGGGGACTACGAGCAGTACTTC
size: NA; D: NA; V: TRBV29-1; J: TRBJ2-3; CDR3: CSVVLGDTQYF; DNA: TGCAGCGTTGTACTCGGGGATACGCAGTATTTT
size: NA; D: NA; V: TRBV19; J: TRBJ1-2; CDR3: CASRSQARTDGYTF; DNA: TGTGCCAGTAGAAGTCAGGCCAGGACAGATGGCTACACCTTC
size: NA; D: NA; V: TRBV3-1/TRBV3-2; J: TRBJ1-4; CDR3: CASGDEKLFF; DNA: TGTGCCAGCGGGGATGAAAAACTGTTTTTT
size: NA; D: NA; V: TRBV7-2; J: TRBJ1-3; CDR3: CASSLAGSSGNTIYF; DNA: TGTGCCAGCAGCTTAGCTGGCAGCTCTGGAAACACCATATATTTT
size: NA; D: TRBD1; V: TRBV7-2; J: TRBJ1-6; CDR3: CASSGPGQGFSPLHF; DNA: TGTGCCAGCAGCGGACCGGGACAGGGGTTTTCACCCCTCCACTTT
size: NA; D: NA; V: TRBV28; J: TRBJ1-2; CDR3: CASSPPNFAGGYTF; DNA: TGTGCCAGCAGTCCCCCGAACTTTGCCGGGGGCTACACCTTC
size: NA; D: TRBD1; V: TRBV3-1/TRBV3-2; J: TRBJ1-2; CDR3: CASSPRSGGAYGYTF; DNA: TGTGCCAGCAGCCCCCGCTCAGGGGGAGCCTATGGCTACACCTTC
size: NA; D: NA; V: TRBV7-3; J: TRBJ1-1; CDR3: CASSLYSSRGPNTEAFF; DNA: TGTGCCAGCAGCTTATACTCCTCCAGGGGTCCTAACACTGAAGCTTTCTTT
size: NA; D: TRBD2; V: TRBV25-1; J: TRBJ2-5; CDR3: CASSDQTRGGETQYF; DNA: TGTGCCAGCAGTGATCAAACTAGGGGAGGGGAGACCCAGTACTTC
size: NA; D: NA; V: TRBV19; J: TRBJ1-1; CDR3: CASRALRENTEAFF; DNA: TGTGCCAGTAGGGCGTTGAGGGAGAACACTGAAGCTTTCTTT
size: NA; D: TRBD2; V: TRBV19; J: TRBJ2-1; CDR3: CASSIGGRPGEQFF; DNA: TGTGCCAGTAGTATAGGCGGGAGGCCTGGTGAGCAGTTCTTC
size: NA; D: NA; V: TRBV6-1; J: TRBJ1-2; CDR3: CASSEATEYYGYTF; DNA: TGTGCCAGCAGTGAAGCGACAGAATACTATGGCTACACCTTC
size: NA; D: TRBD1; V: TRBV7-8; J: TRBJ2-4; CDR3: CASSLAGQGFNRAKNIQYF; DNA: TGTGCCAGCAGCTTGGCGGGACAGGGATTCAATAGAGCCAAAAACATTCAGTACTTC
size: NA; D: NA; V: TRBV24-1; J: TRBJ2-7; CDR3: CATSDPRNYEQYF; DNA: TGTGCCACCAGTGATCCTAGAAACTACGAGCAGTACTTC
size: NA; D: NA; V: TRBV11-2; J: TRBJ2-1; CDR3: CASSLAGYNEQFF; DNA: TGTGCCAGCAGCTTAGCGGGGTATAATGAGCAGTTCTTC
size: NA; D: NA; V: TRBV30; J: TRBJ1-6; CDR3: CAWDGQLNSPLHF; DNA: TGTGCCTGGGACGGACAGCTTAATTCACCCCTCCACTTT
size: NA; D: NA; V: TRBV15; J: TRBJ2-1; CDR3: CATSGVHRVFEQFF; DNA: TGTGCCACCAGCGGGGTACACAGGGTGTTTGAGCAGTTCTTC
size: once; D: TRBD1; V: TRBV28; J: TRBJ2-4; CDR3: CASSVNPGQGAWEYF; DNA: TGTGCCAGCAGTGTAAACCCGGGACAGGGGGCTTGGGAGTACTTC
size: NA; D: NA; V: TRBV29-1; J: TRBJ2-3; CDR3: CSVDGGRDTQYF; DNA: TGCAGCGTTGATGGGGGACGGGATACGCAGTATTTT
size: NA; D: TRBD1; V: TRBV9; J: TRBJ1-3; CDR3: CASSTDRTGFSGNTIYF; DNA: TGTGCCAGCAGCACCGACCGGACAGGCTTCTCTGGAAACACCATATATTTT